The TCR beta chain described here comes from a study of T cell repertoires in cytomegalovirus infection. Study-wide points: There were carriers of CMV plus the relevant HLA, and cumulative public TCR beta family frequency identified them.

Regarding this clonotype: Its antigen is not identified.

The CDR3 runs 12 residues. V was pared by 4 bases and J by 3 bases, with 8 bases between. Germline CDR1 and CDR2: DFQATT and SNEGSKA (reference sequence). TCRdb re-analysed the reads in MiXCR, keeping a single row per CDR3 protein. The table records around 900,000 distinct CDR3 sequences, about a third of them present only once. The sequencing here drew on cultured CD8+ T cells from PBMCs, taken from culture after CMV antigen stimulation. The rearrangement links TRBV20-1 to TRBJ2-3, with a tentative D call TRBD1 (5 bases). The sequence was obtained from a human donor in good health (CMV status not recorded). Some clones in this sample may be carry-over from other donors' samples. The DNA for the CDR3 is TGCAGTGCTATACAGGATACAGATACGCAGTATTTT. Its translation is CSAIQDTDTQYF.